Listed below are T cell receptor beta chains from one sample, sequenced in a study of T cell clones after liver transplantation. Repertoires were generated with immunoSEQ multiplex PCR, while TCRdb's copy carries only in-frame clones and drops some. Among 45,000 to 60,000 clones listed, 60% to 80% were seen once. Sequencing was performed on CD4+ T cells from blood, taken at the 22-month timepoint. These receptors were obtained from a human patient who received a liver transplant. The graft donor may have contributed some T cells. CDR3s include the opening cysteine and the closing phenylalanine or tryptophan. Each record gives: CDR3 protein, CDR3 DNA, CDR3 length, J gene, clone size, V gene, D gene. D genes are given only for firm matches. Rows give clone size only sometimes, using once, few, many, or a class for an expanded clone.

CASSSAGGTLHF	TGTGCCAGCAGTTCAGCCGGGGGAACCCTCCACTTT	12	TRBJ1-6	few	TRBV6-5	.
CASRGGSGGTDTQYF	TGTGCCAGCAGAGGTGGATCAGGGGGCACAGATACGCAGTATTTT	15	TRBJ2-3	.	TRBV2	.
CASSSDRWNQPQHF	TGTGCCAGCAGCTCGGACAGGTGGAATCAGCCCCAGCATTTT	14	TRBJ1-5	few	TRBV6-1	TRBD1
CASSPSVGNSPLHF	TGTGCCAGCAGTCCCTCAGTAGGTAATTCACCCCTCCACTTT	14	TRBJ1-6	.	TRBV6-1	.
CASSPRTGGMEKLFF	TGTGCCAGCAGCCCGCGGACAGGGGGCATGGAAAAACTGTTTTTT	15	TRBJ1-4	once	TRBV5-4	TRBD1
CATLRGKGGGNQPQHF	TGTGCCACTCTGCGGGGTAAGGGAGGCGGCAATCAGCCCCAGCATTTT	16	TRBJ1-5	medium-sized	TRBV28	.
CAISESRGEGSGANVLTF	TGTGCCATCAGTGAGTCGCGGGGTGAGGGGTCTGGGGCCAACGTCCTGACTTTC	18	TRBJ2-6	once	TRBV10-3	.
CAWSESDSSPLHF	TGTGCCTGGAGTGAAAGTGACAGTTCACCCCTCCACTTT	13	TRBJ1-6	.	TRBV30	.
CASSERPAAQGQPQHF	TGTGCCAGCAGTGAACGGCCAGCCGCCCAGGGGCAGCCCCAGCATTTT	16	TRBJ1-5	.	TRBV6-1	.
CASSQAGGELFF	TGCGCCAGCAGCCAAGCGGGCGGGGAGCTGTTTTTT	12	TRBJ2-2	few	TRBV4-1	.
CASSESNQQPQHF	TGTGCCAGCAGTGAATCTAATCAACAGCCCCAGCATTTT	13	TRBJ1-5	.	TRBV2	.
CASRGLAGGHGETQYF	TGTGCCAGCAGGGGTTTAGCGGGGGGGCACGGGGAGACCCAGTACTTC	16	TRBJ2-5	.	TRBV2	TRBD2
CASSVGLAKNIQYF	TGTGCCAGCAGCGTAGGATTAGCCAAAAACATTCAGTACTTC	14	TRBJ2-4	.	TRBV9	.
CASSLAAGTMYEQYF	TGCGCCAGCAGCTTGGCAGCAGGGACTATGTACGAGCAGTACTTC	15	TRBJ2-7	.	TRBV5-1	TRBD2
CASSWTGLGSTEAFF	TGCGCCAGCAGCTGGACAGGGCTTGGGAGCACTGAAGCTTTCTTT	15	TRBJ1-1	few	TRBV5-1	TRBD1
CASSPPIGEAGANVLTF	TGTGCCAGCTCACCTCCGATTGGGGAAGCTGGGGCCAACGTCCTGACTTTC	17	TRBJ2-6	.	TRBV18	.
CASGNNYGYTF	TGTGCCAGCGGAAATAACTATGGCTACACCTTC	11	TRBJ1-2	.	TRBV6-5	.
CASSQDGTGDTTNEKLFF	TGCGCCAGCAGCCAAGACGGGACAGGGGATACAACTAATGAAAAACTGTTTTTT	18	TRBJ1-4	.	TRBV4-1	TRBD1
CASSLTAPRDRSNYGYTF	TGTGCCAGCAGCCTAACTGCCCCCAGGGACAGATCAAACTATGGCTACACCTTC	18	TRBJ1-2	.	TRBV7-9	TRBD1
CASRTDAGNTIYF	TGTGCCAGCCGGACCGACGCTGGAAACACCATATATTTT	13	TRBJ1-3	.	TRBV7-2	.
CASSVSSGVTDTQYF	TGTGCCAGCAGCGTTTCTAGCGGGGTCACAGATACGCAGTATTTT	15	TRBJ2-3	.	TRBV9	TRBD2
CASSFYSRAYEQYF	TGTGCCAGCAGCTTTTATTCGAGGGCCTACGAGCAGTACTTC	14	TRBJ2-7	few	TRBV7-8	.
CASSGGTASNEKLFF	TGTGCCAGTAGTGGCGGGACAGCCTCTAATGAAAAACTGTTTTTT	15	TRBJ1-4	.	TRBV19	TRBD1
CASREGMSGELFF	TGTGCCAGCAGAGAGGGGATGTCCGGGGAGCTGTTTTTT	13	TRBJ2-2	.	TRBV6-4	.
CASRPWTSGGYNEQFF	TGTGCCAGCAGGCCTTGGACTAGCGGGGGGTACAATGAGCAGTTCTTC	16	TRBJ2-1	few	TRBV2	TRBD2
CASSHNDMDNSPLHF	TGTGCCAGCAGCCACAACGATATGGATAATTCACCCCTCCACTTT	15	TRBJ1-6	.	TRBV2	.
CSVGRAGANVLTF	TGCAGCGTTGGGAGGGCCGGGGCCAACGTCCTGACTTTC	13	TRBJ2-6	few	TRBV29-1	.
CASSEQANTGELFF	TGTGCCAGCAGTGAGCAGGCGAACACCGGGGAGCTGTTTTTT	14	TRBJ2-2	.	TRBV6-1	.
CASSPRRPQRETQYF	TGTGCCAGCAGCCCTCGACGGCCCCAGAGGGAGACCCAGTACTTC	15	TRBJ2-5	.	TRBV9	.
CAWSVTGAGANVLTF	TGTGCCTGGAGTGTAACAGGGGCGGGGGCCAACGTCCTGACTTTC	15	TRBJ2-6	few	TRBV30	TRBD1
CASSPSVRASATEAFF	TGTGCCAGCTCACCTTCCGTTAGGGCATCGGCGACTGAAGCTTTCTTT	16	TRBJ1-1	few	TRBV18	.